This entry lists 30 T cell receptor beta chains sequenced from one sample in a study of cytomegalovirus exposure and HLA in healthy donors. Primers: 60 Vbeta forward and 13 Jbeta reverse. Assay: immunoSEQ multiplex PCR; the TCRdb copy retains only in-frame clones and omits some. The sample gives tens of thousands of clones, over 60% of which show up once; 20% to 25% is in the top ten. Source material: PBMCs. These receptors were collected from a woman between 50 and 59 years old in good health and CMV-seropositive.

This clone was picked up a small number of times. DNA of the CDR3: TGTGCCAGCAGCCAAATAGCGTCAGATACGCAGTATTTT. Its protein is CASSQIASDTQYF. The chain employs TRBV7-9 and TRBJ2-3, with D possibly being TRBD2 (5 bases). There are 13 residues in the CDR3. Trimming removed 5 bases at V and 4 bases at J, with 10 bases between. Looked up from germline, CDR1 is SEHNR and CDR2 is FQNEAQ (reference sequence).

The chain recombines TRBV19 with TRBJ1-1, with D perhaps TRBD1 (6 bases). The CDR3 consists of 13 residues. In germline, CDR1 is LNHDA, CDR2 SQIVND (reference sequence). V was clipped by 3 bases and J by 10 bases, with 15 bases between them. The CDR3 spells CASSIQGKSGAFF. DNA for the CDR3: TGTGCCAGTAGTATTCAGGGGAAAAGCGGAGCTTTCTTT.

This clone was counted between two and nine times. The chain employs TRBV5-1 and TRBJ2-6, with 8 positions matching TRBD2. The CDR3 contains 19 residues. Germline values: CDR1 SGHRS, CDR2 YFSETQ. The V and J ends lost 4 bases and 0 bases, in that order; junction bases with no gene match: 12. CDR3 in amino acids: CASSLQPGGPSSGANVLTF. The CDR3 DNA reads as TGCGCCAGCAGCCTACAACCGGGGGGGCCCTCCTCTGGGGCCAACGTCCTGACTTTC.

This clone was detected only once. The chain uses TRBV29-1 and TRBJ2-5; possible D gene TRBD1, 6 bases. The CDR3 has 18 residues. Germline CDR1 is SQVTM and CDR2 is ANQGSEA. The V end was cut by 3 bases, the J end by 3 bases, with 26 bases between. In nucleotides, the CDR3 is TGCAGCGTTGACCCCGACATTCTAACAGGGTTTGGAAAAGAGACCCAGTACTTC. Translated: CSVDPDILTGFGKETQYF. Supplemented by reference TRBV29-1 and TRBJ2-5, the full variable domain reads SAVISQKPSRDICQRGTSLTIQCQVDSQVTMMFWYRQQPGQSLTLIATANQGSEATYESGFVIDKFPISRPNLTFSTLTVSNMSPEDSSIYLCSVDPDILTGFGKETQYFGPGTRLLVL.

This clone turned up a few times. The gene calls are TRBV4-2 and TRBJ2-1, with 11 bases identical to TRBD2. The trim removed 4 bases at V and 4 bases at J, leaving 9 bases unmatched. The CDR3 is 17 residues long. Germline-derived CDR1 and CDR2 are LGHNA and YNFKEQ. For the CDR3, the DNA is TGTGCCAGCAGCCGCGGCCCTCTAGCGGGGGGTTACAATGAGCAGTTCTTC. Protein: CASSRGPLAGGYNEQFF.

The rearrangement links TRBV7-9 to TRBJ2-3, with 9 positions matching TRBD1. Unmatched junction bases numbered 10, after V lost 3 bases and J lost 3 bases. This CDR3 is 17 amino acids long. Germline V gene sequence: CDR1 SEHNR, CDR2 FQNEAQ (reference sequence). The DNA of the CDR3 is TGTGCCAGCAGCTTTTTACAGGGGGCCGGAGGGACAGATACGCAGTATTTT. Protein product: CASSFLQGAGGTDTQYF.

The J gene is TRBJ1-5, the V gene TRBV28; D is ambiguous. This CDR3 contains 14 residues. Deletions cut 3 bases from V and 0 bases from J, with 6 bases between. CDR1 and CDR2 from the germline V gene are MDHEN and SYDVKM. This chain's CDR3 is CASSFQISNQPQHF. As DNA, the CDR3 is TGTGCCAGCAGTTTCCAGATTAGCAATCAGCCCCAGCATTTT.

This clone turned up a few times. The rearrangement uses TRBV4-3 and TRBJ1-4; 8 positions agree with TRBD1. This CDR3 region has 14 residues. V trimming: 1 base; J trimming: 7 bases; junction bases outside the gene matches: 2. CDR1 is LGHNA, CDR2 YSLEER, per germline. The CDR3, as DNA: TGCGCCAGCAGCCAAGCAGGGGGCTTTGAAAAACTGTTTTTT. The encoded protein is CASSQAGGFEKLFF.

This chain links TRBV7-6 with TRBJ2-1; possible D gene TRBD2, 6 bases. V gave up 2 bases and J gave up 9 bases, with 8 bases separating them. Germline-derived CDR1 and CDR2 are SGHVS and FNYEAQ. This CDR3 is 12 amino acids long. Here the CDR3 reads CASSLRGSEQFF. The CDR3 DNA reads as TGTGCCAGCAGCTTACGGGGGAGTGAGCAGTTCTTC. Based on the CDR3 plus reference TRBV7-6 and TRBJ2-1, the full variable domain is GAGVSQSPRYKVTKRGQDVALRCDPISGHVSLYWYRQALGQGPEFLTYFNYEAQQDKSGLPNDRFSAERPEGSISTLTIQRTEQRDSAMYRCASSLRGSEQFFGPGTRLTVL.

This chain links TRBV5-6 with TRBJ1-2; tentative D call: TRBD1 (5 bases). This CDR3 spans 14 amino acids. Germline-derived CDR1 and CDR2 are SGHDT and YYEEEE. Between the trimmed V and J ends, which lost 0 bases and 2 bases, there was a span of 8 bases. The CDR3 is CASSLGGLNYGYTF. The CDR3 bases are TGTGCCAGCAGCTTGGGGGGACTAAACTATGGCTACACCTTC.

The V gene is TRBV29-1, the J gene TRBJ1-2; 7 bases line up with TRBD1. V dropped 5 bases and J dropped 4; count of bases not matched to a gene: 7. This CDR3 region has 13 residues. Germline values: CDR1 SQVTM, CDR2 ANQGSEA. CDR3 in amino acids: CSVYRGSVYGYTF. CDR3 nucleotides: TGCAGCGTTTACAGGGGTTCAGTCTATGGCTACACCTTC.

V gene TRBV6-5 combines with J gene TRBJ2-2, with no clear D. V dropped 1 base and J dropped 1 base, with 4 bases sitting between them. The germline gives CDR1 MNHEY, CDR2 SVGAGI. There are 14 residues in the CDR3. The CDR3 nucleotides read TGTGCCAGCAGTTACTATCGGAACACCGGGGAGCTGTTTTTT. This gives the protein CASSYYRNTGELFF.

The J gene is TRBJ2-6, the V gene TRBV5-1; no definite D call. Germline values: CDR1 SGHRS, CDR2 YFSETQ. Trimming removed 0 bases at V and 4 bases at J, with 5 bases between. This CDR3 has 14 amino acids. The CDR3: CASSLAVGANVLTF. The CDR3 DNA reads TGCGCCAGCAGCTTGGCGGTCGGGGCCAACGTCCTGACTTTC. The variable domain in full, completed from reference TRBV5-1 and TRBJ2-6, reads KAGVTQTPRYLIKTRGQQVTLSCSPISGHRSVSWYQQTPGQGLQFLFEYFSETQRNKGNFPGRFSGRQFSNSRSEMNVSTLELGDSALYLCASSLAVGANVLTFGAGSRLTVL.

This clone has a single count. The J gene is TRBJ1-5, the V gene TRBV6-6; D is unresolved. The CDR3 covers 13 residues. The V end was cut by 0 bases, the J end by 6 bases, with 6 bases between. Germline CDR1 reads MNHNY; CDR2 reads SVGAGI (reference sequence). CDR3 loop: CASSYSRGQPQHF. The CDR3 nucleotides read TGTGCCAGCAGTTACTCGAGAGGTCAGCCCCAGCATTTT.

This clone showed up just a few times. The chain combines TRBV4-3 with TRBJ1-2; 10 nucleotides match TRBD1. The trim removed 0 bases at V and 1 base at J, leaving 8 bases unmatched. CDR1 is LGHNA, CDR2 YSLEER, per germline. This CDR3 is 18 amino acids long. The CDR3 loop reads CASSQDLGTGEFNYGYTF. CDR3 bases: TGCGCCAGCAGCCAAGATCTTGGGACAGGGGAGTTTAACTATGGCTACACCTTC.

The count of this clone is one. V is TRBV10-2 and J is TRBJ2-3, with 7 nucleotides matching TRBD2. Losses at the gene ends were 3 bases for V and 0 bases for J; bases not matched to a gene: 6. The V gene's germline CDR1 is WSHSY and CDR2 SAAADI. The CDR3 extends over 16 amino acids. The CDR3 bases are TGCGCCAGCAGTGAAGGGGACGGGGGGAGCACAGATACGCAGTATTTT. Translated, it gives CASSEGDGGSTDTQYF.

The CDR3 DNA follows: TGTGCCAGCAGCCCGACAGGTAAGAATGAGCAGTTCTTC. Protein sequence: CASSPTGKNEQFF. This chain links TRBV11-2 with TRBJ2-1; a possible D gene is TRBD1 (6 bases). This CDR3 is 13 amino acids long. V shed 5 bases and J shed 7 bases, with 12 bases lying between them. Germline V lookup: CDR1 SGHAT, CDR2 FQNNGV. Together with reference TRBV11-2 and TRBJ2-1, the CDR3 gives the full variable domain: EAGVAQSPRYKIIEKRQSVAFWCNPISGHATLYWYQQILGQGPKLLIQFQNNGVVDDSQLPKDRFSAERLKGVDSTLKIQPAKLEDSAVYLCASSPTGKNEQFFGPGTRLTVL.

The V gene is TRBV6-1, the J gene TRBJ1-2, with 10 bases that match TRBD1. This CDR3 region has 14 residues. Germline V lookup: CDR1 MNHNS, CDR2 SASEGT. V lost 6 bases to trimming and J lost 7 bases; unmatched junction nucleotides: 8. The CDR3 is CASSPDRGQVGYTF. DNA for the CDR3: TGTGCCAGCAGCCCCGACAGGGGGCAAGTTGGCTACACCTTC.

The chain employs TRBV6-6 and TRBJ2-1, with D possibly matching TRBD1 (6 bases). CDR1 is MNHNY and CDR2 is SVGAGI in the germline V gene (reference sequence). This CDR3 spans 15 amino acids. Trimming shortened V by 7 bases and J by 6 bases, and 19 bases separated the two germline ends. The CDR3 region has the DNA TGTGCCAGCACCGATCACAGGGTCGAGAGCAATGAGCAGTTCTTC. Its protein product is CASTDHRVESNEQFF.

V and J are TRBV15 and TRBJ2-7; 9 nucleotides agree with TRBD1. CDR1 is LNHNV and CDR2 is YYDKDF in the germline V gene (reference sequence). The CDR3 has 16 amino acids. Trimming at V came to 1 base and at J to 1 base, leaving 5 bases not matched to a gene. CDR3 nucleotides: TGTGCCACCAGCAGAGGGGCCGGGACAGGGTCCTACGAGCAGTACTTC. Translation gives CATSRGAGTGSYEQYF.

The rearrangement links TRBV5-1 to TRBJ1-2; no firm D call. From germline, CDR1 is SGHRS and CDR2 YFSETQ. The CDR3 contains 14 residues. V was trimmed by 3 bases and J by 0 bases, leaving 9 bases between them. The CDR3, as DNA: TGCGCCAGCAGCTACGAGACACCTAACTATGGCTACACCTTC. The encoded protein is CASSYETPNYGYTF.

V is TRBV6-5 and J is TRBJ1-4; the D is unclear. The V gene's germline CDR1 is MNHEY and CDR2 SVGAGI. V lost 0 bases and J 1 base, leaving 6 bases between the germline ends. The length of the CDR3 is 15 residues. The CDR3 DNA is TGTGCCAGCAGTTACTCCCTAAGAACTAATGAAAAACTGTTTTTT. Translated: CASSYSLRTNEKLFF.

The chain links TRBV7-6 to TRBJ2-7; perhaps TRBD1 as D (5 bases). Trimming left V 7 bases short and J 7 bases short, with 20 bases between. The CDR3 is 14 residues long. Germline V gene lookup returns CDR1 SGHVS and CDR2 FNYEAQ. The CDR3 DNA is TGTGCCAGCACCGTTGCGACAGCCTTCGGGGAGCAGTACTTC. It codes for CASTVATAFGEQYF.

This clone was seen once. This chain connects TRBV6-6 to TRBJ2-7; D is possibly TRBD1 (6 bases). V lost 4 bases to trimming and J lost 1 base, with 14 bases between them. CDR3 length: 15 residues. Germline values: CDR1 MNHNY, CDR2 SVGAGI (reference sequence). CDR3 loop: CASSLLPGQSYEQYF. The DNA of the CDR3 is TGTGCCAGCAGTTTACTACCGGGACAATCCTACGAGCAGTACTTC.

The chain uses TRBV4-3 and TRBJ2-5; 12 bases agree with TRBD2. V shed 0 bases and J 5 bases; nucleotides not matched to a gene: 7. This CDR3 has 17 amino acids. The germline gives CDR1 LGHNA, CDR2 YSLEER. CDR3 residues: CASSQDFRLAGGETQYF. In DNA, the CDR3 is TGCGCCAGCAGCCAAGATTTTCGGCTAGCGGGGGGGGAGACCCAGTACTTC.

The chain employs TRBV11-1 and TRBJ2-2, with TRBD2 matching 8 bases. The J segment lost 6 bases and the V segment lost 5 bases, leaving 11 bases of the junction unmatched. Germline V lookup: CDR1 SGHAT, CDR2 FQDESV (reference sequence). The CDR3 has 16 residues. CDR3 protein: CASSHLGGGRAGELFF. In DNA, the CDR3 is TGTGCCAGCAGCCACCTGGGCGGGGGGCGGGCCGGGGAGCTGTTTTTT.

The table lists this clone with a few counts. The chain links TRBV2 to TRBJ1-5, with unresolved D. Trimming shortened V by 4 bases and J by 4 bases, and 8 bases separated the two germline ends. The germline V gene has CDR1 SNHLY and CDR2 FYNNEI. This CDR3 is built from 13 residues. CDR3 sequence: CASSVSLNQPQHF. As DNA, the CDR3 is TGTGCCAGCAGTGTGAGTCTTAATCAGCCCCAGCATTTT.

This clone has a single count. This chain uses TRBV1 with TRBJ1-5; the table's D call, TRBD1, has no DNA check behind it. TRBV1 is noted as a pseudogene. This CDR3 is 18 amino acids long. Here the CDR3 reads CTSSSFDRDTHSNQPQHF. The CDR3 bases are TGCACCAGCAGCTCCTTTGACCGGGACACACATAGCAATCAGCCCCAGCATTTT.

The chain has TRBV6-5 and TRBJ2-7, with a weak D call TRBD1 (5 bases). V was clipped by 3 bases and J by 0 bases, with 9 bases between them. The CDR3 is made up of 14 amino acids. Germline assignment: CDR1 MNHEY and CDR2 SVGAGI. The DNA for the CDR3 is TGTGCCAGCAGTTATGGACAATACTCCTACGAGCAGTACTTC. Its translation is CASSYGQYSYEQYF.

This rearrangement joins TRBV5-5 to TRBJ1-5; 7 nucleotides match TRBD1. Germline CDR1 reads SGHKS; CDR2 reads YYEKEE (reference sequence). The trim removed 0 bases at V and 0 bases at J, leaving 3 bases unmatched. This CDR3 is 16 amino acids long. The CDR3 loop reads CASSLGTGSSNQPQHF. For the CDR3, the DNA is TGTGCCAGCAGCTTGGGGACAGGATCTAGCAATCAGCCCCAGCATTTT.